This T cell receptor beta chain came from a study of cytomegalovirus exposure and HLA in healthy donors. Across the study: Among roughly 190 million T cells, an earlier analysis found 95 million to 140 million unique TCR beta sequences. General observations from the study: Highly shared sequence variants in one cluster were likely a sequencing artifact. Most TCR beta V segments were productive about 87% or about 30% of the time in an earlier analysis. A few V segments could not be told apart, such as TRBV6-2 and TRBV6-3, and were left out.

Vbeta (60) and Jbeta (13) primers were used in the PCR. TCRdb's table, derived via immunoSEQ multiplex PCR, lists solely in-frame clones and lacks some. The table has 60,000 to 100,000 clones, 60% to 85% seen once. The ends were cut back, 8 bases at V and 6 bases at J, with 13 bases in the middle. Per germline, CDR1 MNHEY and CDR2 SVGAGI. CDR3 size: 13 residues. Details on this clone: As yet, its antigen is unknown.

The source is a male donor in good health and CMV-seropositive. The rearrangement uses TRBV6-5 and TRBJ1-4; possibly TRBD1 for D (6 bases). Sequences were obtained from PBMCs. The CDR3 bases are TGTGCCAGCTTCTCGCACAGGGATGAAAAACTGTTTTTT. Its protein product is CASFSHRDEKLFF.